This entry concerns a single T cell receptor beta chain. What it binds is not known. TCRdb reprocessed the 5' RACE reads via MiXCR and lists one record per CDR3 protein. The sample carries about 140,000 distinct CDR3 sequences, 13% to 15% recorded once. This entry is derived from a study of T-cell memory formation after mild COVID-19. General study points: Some responding clones appeared in pre-infection memory, suggesting cross-reactive memory joined. Clones that contracted from day 15 to 85 had balanced CD4/CD8; later expanders were CD4+ biased.

The CDR3 sequence is 17 residues long. V shed 3 bases and J shed 1 base, with 16 bases lying between them. V and J are TRBV12-3 or TRBV12-4 and TRBJ2-1; D is uncertain. The material sequenced was PBMCs or a T cell subset sorted from them (not recorded which). The origin of this receptor is an adult woman who had mild COVID-19 (a few samples of this study predate the infection). Cell type and time point are not known. The CDR3: CASSFRRRGASYNEQFF. The DNA for the CDR3 is TGTGCCAGCAGTTTCAGGCGGAGAGGTGCGTCCTACAATGAGCAGTTCTTC.